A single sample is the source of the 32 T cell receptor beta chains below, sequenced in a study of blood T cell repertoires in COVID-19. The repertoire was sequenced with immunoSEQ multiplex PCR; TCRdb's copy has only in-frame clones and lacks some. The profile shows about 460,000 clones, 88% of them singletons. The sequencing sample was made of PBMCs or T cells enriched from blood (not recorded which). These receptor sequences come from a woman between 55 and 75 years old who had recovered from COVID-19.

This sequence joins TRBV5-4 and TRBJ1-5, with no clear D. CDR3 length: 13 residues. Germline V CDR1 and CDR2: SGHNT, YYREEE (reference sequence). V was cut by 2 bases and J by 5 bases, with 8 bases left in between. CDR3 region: CASSFGGDQPQHF. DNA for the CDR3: TGTGCCAGCAGCTTTGGCGGAGATCAGCCCCAGCATTTT. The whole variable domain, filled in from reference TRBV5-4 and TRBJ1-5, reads ETGVTQSPTHLIKTRGQQVTLRCSSQSGHNTVSWYQQALGQGPQFIFQYYREEENGRGNFPPRFSGLQFPNYSSELNVNALELDDSALYLCASSFGGDQPQHFGDGTRLSIL.

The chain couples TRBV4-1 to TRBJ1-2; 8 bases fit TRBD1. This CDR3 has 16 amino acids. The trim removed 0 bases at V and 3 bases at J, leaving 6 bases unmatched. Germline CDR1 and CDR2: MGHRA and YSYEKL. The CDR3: CASSQDVRGPHYGYTF. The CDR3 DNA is TGCGCCAGCAGCCAAGATGTCAGGGGGCCGCACTATGGCTACACCTTC.

CDR3 DNA sequence: TGTGCCAGCAGCTTGGCGGAGCGGCTGTTGTTCTTT. Translation gives CASSLAERLLFF. V gene TRBV5-5 combines with J gene TRBJ1-1; D remains unclear. Trimming left V 0 bases short and J 14 bases short, with 14 bases between. This CDR3 region has 12 residues. Germline CDR1 and CDR2: SGHKS and YYEKEE (reference sequence).

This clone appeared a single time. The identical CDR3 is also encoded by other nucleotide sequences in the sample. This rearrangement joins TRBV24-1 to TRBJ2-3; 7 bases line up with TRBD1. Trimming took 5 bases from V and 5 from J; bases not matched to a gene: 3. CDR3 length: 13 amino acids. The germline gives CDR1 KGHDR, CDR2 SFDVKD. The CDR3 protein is CATSGGGRDTQYF. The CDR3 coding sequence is TGTGCCACCAGTGGAGGGGGCAGAGATACGCAGTATTTT.

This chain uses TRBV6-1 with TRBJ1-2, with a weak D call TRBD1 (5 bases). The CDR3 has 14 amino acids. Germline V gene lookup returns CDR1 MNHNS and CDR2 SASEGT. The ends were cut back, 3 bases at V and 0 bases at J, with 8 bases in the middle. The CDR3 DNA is TGTGCCAGCAGTGATCTGACAGCTAACTATGGCTACACCTTC. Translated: CASSDLTANYGYTF.

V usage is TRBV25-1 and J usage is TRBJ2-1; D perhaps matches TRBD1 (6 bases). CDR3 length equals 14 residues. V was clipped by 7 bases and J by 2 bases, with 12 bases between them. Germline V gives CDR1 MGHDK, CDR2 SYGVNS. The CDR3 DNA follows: TGTGCCAGCAAGGAACAGGGAGCCTACAATGAGCAGTTCTTC. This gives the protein CASKEQGAYNEQFF. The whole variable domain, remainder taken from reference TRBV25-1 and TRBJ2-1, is EADIYQTPRYLVIGTGKKITLECSQTMGHDKMYWYQQDPGMELHLIHYSYGVNSTEKGDLSSESTVSRIRTEHFPLTLESARPSHTSQYLCASKEQGAYNEQFFGPGTRLTVL.

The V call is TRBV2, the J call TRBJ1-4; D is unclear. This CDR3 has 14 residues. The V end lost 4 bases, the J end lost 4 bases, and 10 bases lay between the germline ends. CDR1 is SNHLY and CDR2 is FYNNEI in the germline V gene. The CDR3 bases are TGTGCCAGCAGTGGCAGGCTTAATAATGAAAAACTGTTTTTT. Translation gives CASSGRLNNEKLFF.

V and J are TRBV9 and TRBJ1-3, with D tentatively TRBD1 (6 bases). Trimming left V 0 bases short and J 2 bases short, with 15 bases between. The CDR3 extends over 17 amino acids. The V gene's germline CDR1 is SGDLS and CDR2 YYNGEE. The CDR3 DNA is TGTGCCAGCAGCGTAGCTCAGGGGACCGGTCCTGGAAACACCATATATTTT. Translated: CASSVAQGTGPGNTIYF.

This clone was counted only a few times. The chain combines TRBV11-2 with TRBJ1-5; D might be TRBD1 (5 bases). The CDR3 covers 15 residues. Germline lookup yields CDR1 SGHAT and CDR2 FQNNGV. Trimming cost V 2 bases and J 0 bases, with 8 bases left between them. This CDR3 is CASSLQGNSNQPQHF. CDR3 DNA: TGTGCCAGCAGCTTACAGGGTAATAGCAATCAGCCCCAGCATTTT.

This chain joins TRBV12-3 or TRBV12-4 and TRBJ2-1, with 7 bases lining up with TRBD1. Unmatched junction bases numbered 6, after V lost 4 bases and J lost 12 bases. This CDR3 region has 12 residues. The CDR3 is CASSSGTASQFF. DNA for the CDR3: TGTGCCAGCAGTTCCGGGACAGCATCGCAGTTCTTC.

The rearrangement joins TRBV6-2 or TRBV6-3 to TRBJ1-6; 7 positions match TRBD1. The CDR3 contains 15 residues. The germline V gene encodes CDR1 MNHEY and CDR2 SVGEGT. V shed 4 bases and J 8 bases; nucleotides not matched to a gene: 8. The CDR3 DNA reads TGTGCCAGCAGTTCGCATGGGGACAGATATTCACCCCTCCACTTT. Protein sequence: CASSSHGDRYSPLHF.

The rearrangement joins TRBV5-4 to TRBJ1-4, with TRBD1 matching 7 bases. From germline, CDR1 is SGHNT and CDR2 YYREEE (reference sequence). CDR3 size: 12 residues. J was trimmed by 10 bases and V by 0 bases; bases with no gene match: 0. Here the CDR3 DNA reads TGTGCCAGCAGCTTGGACAGGGGAAAACTGTTTTTT. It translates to CASSLDRGKLFF.

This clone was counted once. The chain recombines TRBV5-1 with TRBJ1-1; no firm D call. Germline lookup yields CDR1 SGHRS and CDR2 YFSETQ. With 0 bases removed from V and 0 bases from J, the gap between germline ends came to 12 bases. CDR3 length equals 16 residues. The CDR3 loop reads CASSLAWAGMNTEAFF. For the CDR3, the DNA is TGCGCCAGCAGCTTGGCCTGGGCGGGGATGAACACTGAAGCTTTCTTT. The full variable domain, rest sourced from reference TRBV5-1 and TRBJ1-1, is KAGVTQTPRYLIKTRGQQVTLSCSPISGHRSVSWYQQTPGQGLQFLFEYFSETQRNKGNFPGRFSGRQFSNSRSEMNVSTLELGDSALYLCASSLAWAGMNTEAFFGQGTRLTVV.

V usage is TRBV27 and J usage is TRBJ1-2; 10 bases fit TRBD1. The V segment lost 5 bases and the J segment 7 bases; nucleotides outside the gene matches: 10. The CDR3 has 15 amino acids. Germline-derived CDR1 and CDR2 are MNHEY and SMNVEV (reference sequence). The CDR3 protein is CASSPGTGAGRGYTF. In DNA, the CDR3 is TGTGCCAGCAGTCCGGGGACAGGGGCAGGACGTGGCTACACCTTC.

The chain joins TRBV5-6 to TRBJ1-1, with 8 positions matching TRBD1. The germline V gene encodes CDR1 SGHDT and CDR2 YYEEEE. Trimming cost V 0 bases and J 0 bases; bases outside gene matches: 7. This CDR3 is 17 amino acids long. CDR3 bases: TGTGCCAGCAGCTTGGCAGGGGGCGTGCGGCTGAACACTGAAGCTTTCTTT. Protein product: CASSLAGGVRLNTEAFF.

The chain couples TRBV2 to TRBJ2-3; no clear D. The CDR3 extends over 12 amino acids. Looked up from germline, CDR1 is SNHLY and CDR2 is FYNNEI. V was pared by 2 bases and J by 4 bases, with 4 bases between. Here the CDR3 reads CASSETADTQYF. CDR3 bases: TGTGCCAGCAGTGAAACAGCAGATACGCAGTATTTT.

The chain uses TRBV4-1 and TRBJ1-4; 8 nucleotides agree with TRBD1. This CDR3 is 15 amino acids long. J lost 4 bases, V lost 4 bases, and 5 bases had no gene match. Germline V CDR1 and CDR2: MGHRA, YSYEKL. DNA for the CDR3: TGCGCCAGCAGCCCGACAGGGGTTCTTAATGAAAAACTGTTTTTT. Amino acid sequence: CASSPTGVLNEKLFF.

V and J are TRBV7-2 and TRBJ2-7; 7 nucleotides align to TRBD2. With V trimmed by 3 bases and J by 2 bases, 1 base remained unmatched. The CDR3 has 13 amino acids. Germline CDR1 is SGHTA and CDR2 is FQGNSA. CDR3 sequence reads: CASSFGLAYEQYV. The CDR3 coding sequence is TGTGCCAGCAGCTTTGGACTAGCCTACGAGCAGTACGTC.

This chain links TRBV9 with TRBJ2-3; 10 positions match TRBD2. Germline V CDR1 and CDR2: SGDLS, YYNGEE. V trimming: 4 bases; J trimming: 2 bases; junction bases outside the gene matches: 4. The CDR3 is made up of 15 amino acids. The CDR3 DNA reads TGTGCCAGCAGCACTAGCGGGGACCCCACAGATACGCAGTATTTT. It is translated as CASSTSGDPTDTQYF.

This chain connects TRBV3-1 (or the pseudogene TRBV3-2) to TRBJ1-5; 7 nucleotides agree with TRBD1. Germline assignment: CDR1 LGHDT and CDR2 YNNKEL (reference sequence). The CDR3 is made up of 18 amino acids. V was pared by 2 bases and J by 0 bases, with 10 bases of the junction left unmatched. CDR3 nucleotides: TGTGCCAGCAGCCAAATCGTTCGGGACAGCTATAGCAATCAGCCCCAGCATTTT. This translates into CASSQIVRDSYSNQPQHF.

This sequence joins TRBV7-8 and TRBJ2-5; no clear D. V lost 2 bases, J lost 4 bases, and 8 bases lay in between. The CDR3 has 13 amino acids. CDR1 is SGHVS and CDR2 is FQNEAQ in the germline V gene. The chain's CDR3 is CASSLNRVETQYF. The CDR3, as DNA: TGTGCCAGCAGCTTAAACCGGGTAGAGACCCAGTACTTC.

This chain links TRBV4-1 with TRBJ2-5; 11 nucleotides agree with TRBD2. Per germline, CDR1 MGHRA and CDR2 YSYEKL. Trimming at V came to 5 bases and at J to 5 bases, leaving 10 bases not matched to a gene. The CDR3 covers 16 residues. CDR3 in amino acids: CASSGGSGGAWETQYF. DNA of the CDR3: TGCGCCAGCAGCGGCGGTAGCGGGGGGGCCTGGGAGACCCAGTACTTC.

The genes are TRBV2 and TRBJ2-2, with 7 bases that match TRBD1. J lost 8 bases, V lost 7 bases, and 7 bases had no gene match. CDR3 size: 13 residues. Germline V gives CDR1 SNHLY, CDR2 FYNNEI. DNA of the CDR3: TGTGCCAGCACGAGGCAGGGACAGGGGGAGCTGTTTTTT. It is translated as CASTRQGQGELFF.

The CDR3 spells CASSEAAYSGNTIYF. The CDR3 region has the DNA TGTGCCAGCAGTGAAGCAGCTTACTCTGGAAACACCATATATTTT. V usage is TRBV6-1 and J usage is TRBJ1-3, with unresolved D. The V end was cut by 0 bases, the J end by 0 bases, with 6 bases between. CDR1 is MNHNS, CDR2 SASEGT, per germline. The CDR3 runs to 15 residues.

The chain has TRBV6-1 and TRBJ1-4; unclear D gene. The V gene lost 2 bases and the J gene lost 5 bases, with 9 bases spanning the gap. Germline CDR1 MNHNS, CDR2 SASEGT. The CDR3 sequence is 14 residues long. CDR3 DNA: TGTGCCAGCAGTGAAACACAGCCAAATGAAAAACTGTTTTTT. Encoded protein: CASSETQPNEKLFF.

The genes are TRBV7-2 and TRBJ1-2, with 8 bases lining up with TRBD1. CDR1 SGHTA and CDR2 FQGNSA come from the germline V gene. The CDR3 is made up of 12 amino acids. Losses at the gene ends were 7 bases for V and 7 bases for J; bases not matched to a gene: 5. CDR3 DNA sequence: TGTGCCAGCACCAGGGGGCGTACTGGCTACACCTTC. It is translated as CASTRGRTGYTF.

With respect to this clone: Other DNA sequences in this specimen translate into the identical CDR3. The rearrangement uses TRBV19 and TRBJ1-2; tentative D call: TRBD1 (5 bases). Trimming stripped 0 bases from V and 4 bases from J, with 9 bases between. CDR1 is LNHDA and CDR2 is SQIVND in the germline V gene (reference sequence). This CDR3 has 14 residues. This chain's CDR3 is CASSIEPGGYGYTF. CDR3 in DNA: TGTGCCAGTAGTATAGAACCGGGGGGCTATGGCTACACCTTC.

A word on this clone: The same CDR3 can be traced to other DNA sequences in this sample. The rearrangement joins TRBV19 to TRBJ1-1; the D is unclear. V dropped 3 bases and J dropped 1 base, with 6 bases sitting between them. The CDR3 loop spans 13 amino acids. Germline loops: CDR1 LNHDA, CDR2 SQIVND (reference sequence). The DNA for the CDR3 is TGTGCCAGTAGTATCTGGCCGAACACTGAAGCTTTCTTT. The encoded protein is CASSIWPNTEAFF.

The CDR3, as DNA: TGTGCCAGCAGCTTGGTAGCGGGGGCGCAGTATTTT. It is translated as CASSLVAGAQYF. This chain connects TRBV5-6 to TRBJ2-3; the match to TRBD2 covers 9 bases. The germline V gene encodes CDR1 SGHDT and CDR2 YYEEEE. This CDR3 comprises 12 residues. V dropped 0 bases and J dropped 10; count of bases not matched to a gene: 0. The variable domain in full, completed from reference TRBV5-6 and TRBJ2-3, reads DAGVTQSPTHLIKTRGQQVTLRCSPKSGHDTVSWYQQALGQGPQFIFQYYEEEERQRGNFPDRFSGHQFPNYSSELNVNALLLGDSALYLCASSLVAGAQYFGPGTRLTVL.

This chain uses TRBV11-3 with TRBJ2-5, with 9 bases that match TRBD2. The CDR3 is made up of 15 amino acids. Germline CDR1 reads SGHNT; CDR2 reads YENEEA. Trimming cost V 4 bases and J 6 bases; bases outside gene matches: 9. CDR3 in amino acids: CASSSPAGGRQTQYF. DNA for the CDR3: TGTGCCAGCAGCTCCCCCGCGGGAGGGCGGCAGACCCAGTACTTC.

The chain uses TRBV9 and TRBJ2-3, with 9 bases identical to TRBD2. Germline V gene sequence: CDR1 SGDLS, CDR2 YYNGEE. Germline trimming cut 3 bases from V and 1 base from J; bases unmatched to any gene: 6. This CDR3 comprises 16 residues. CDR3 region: CASSAAGGLGTDTQYF. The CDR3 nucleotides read TGTGCCAGCAGCGCCGCGGGGGGGCTTGGCACAGATACGCAGTATTTT.

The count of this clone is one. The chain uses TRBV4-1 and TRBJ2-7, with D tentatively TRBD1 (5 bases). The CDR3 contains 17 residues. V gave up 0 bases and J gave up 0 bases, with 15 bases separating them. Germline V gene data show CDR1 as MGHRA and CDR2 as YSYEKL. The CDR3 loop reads CASSQDRAQAISYEQYF. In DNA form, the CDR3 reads TGCGCCAGCAGCCAAGATCGAGCACAGGCGATCTCCTACGAGCAGTACTTC.